The clone carrying this TCR beta chain was detected only a few times. Antigen specificity is unknown. This entry is derived from a study of naive and memory T cell subsets. Two oligonucleotides, mixed equimolar, formed the beta constant-region primer covering TRBC1 and TRBC2. The ligated cDNA underwent four PCR rounds using SP2 and nested alpha and beta constant-region primers. The cDNA 3' end received a ligated single-stranded oligonucleotide carrying the SP2 primer and a 12-nucleotide UMI. A single record per CDR3 protein comes from TCRdb applying MiXCR to the UMI-ligation and nested PCR reads. Of approximately 140,000 distinct CDR3 sequences in the sample, around 21% were seen once. Whole-study results and caveats: Clonotypes are single alpha or beta chains, not paired receptors. A few larger clonotypes appeared in naive repertoires, especially CD8, possibly memory cells re-expressing CD45RA.

The sample taken for sequencing was naive CD8+ T cells from blood. The source is a human donor in good health.

Here the CDR3 reads CASSRSGLFYEQYF. The DNA of the CDR3 is TGTGCCAGCAGTCGCTCCGGCCTTTTTTACGAGCAGTACTTC. This chain joins TRBV27 and TRBJ2-7; no firm D call. This CDR3 comprises 14 residues. The V end was cut by 5 bases, the J end by 4 bases, with 15 bases between. Germline CDR1 and CDR2: MNHEY and SMNVEV (reference sequence).